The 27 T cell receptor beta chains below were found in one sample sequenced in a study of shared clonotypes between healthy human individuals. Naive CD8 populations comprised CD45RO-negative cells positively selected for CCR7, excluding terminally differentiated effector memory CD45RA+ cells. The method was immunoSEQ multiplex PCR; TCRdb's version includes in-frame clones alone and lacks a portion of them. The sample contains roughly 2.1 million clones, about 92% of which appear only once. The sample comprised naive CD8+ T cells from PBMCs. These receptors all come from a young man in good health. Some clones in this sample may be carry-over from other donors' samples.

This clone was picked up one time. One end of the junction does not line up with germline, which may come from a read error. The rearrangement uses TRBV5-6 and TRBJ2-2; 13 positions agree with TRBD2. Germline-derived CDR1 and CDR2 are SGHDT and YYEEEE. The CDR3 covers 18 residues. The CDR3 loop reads CASSRPGLAGWNAGELFF. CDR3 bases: TGTGCCAGCAGCAGACCGGGACTAGCGGGATGGAACGCCGGGGAGCTGTTTTTT.

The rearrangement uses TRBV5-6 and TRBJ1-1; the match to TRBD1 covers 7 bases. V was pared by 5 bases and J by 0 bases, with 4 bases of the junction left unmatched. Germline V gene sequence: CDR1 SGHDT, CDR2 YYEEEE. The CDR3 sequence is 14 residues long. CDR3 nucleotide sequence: TGTGCCAGCAGGGAGGGGGCGCTGAACACTGAAGCTTTCTTT. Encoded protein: CASREGALNTEAFF.

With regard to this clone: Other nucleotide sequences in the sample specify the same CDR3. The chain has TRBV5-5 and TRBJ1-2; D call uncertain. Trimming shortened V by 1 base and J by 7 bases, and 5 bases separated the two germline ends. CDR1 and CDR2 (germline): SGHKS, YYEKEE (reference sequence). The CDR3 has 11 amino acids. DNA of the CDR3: TGTGCCAGCAGCTTGTCGGGTGGCTACACCTTC. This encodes CASSLSGGYTF.

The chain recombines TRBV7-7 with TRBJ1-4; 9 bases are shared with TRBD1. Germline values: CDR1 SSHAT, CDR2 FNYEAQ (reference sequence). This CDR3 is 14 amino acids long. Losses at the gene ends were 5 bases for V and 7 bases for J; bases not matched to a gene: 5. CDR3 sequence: CASSPGQGSEKLFF. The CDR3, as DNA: TGTGCCAGCAGCCCTGGACAGGGGAGTGAAAAACTGTTTTTT.

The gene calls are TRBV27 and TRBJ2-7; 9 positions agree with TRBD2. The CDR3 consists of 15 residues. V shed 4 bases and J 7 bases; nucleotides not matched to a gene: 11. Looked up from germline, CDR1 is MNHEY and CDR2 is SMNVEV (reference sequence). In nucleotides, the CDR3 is TGTGCCAGCAGTTCCGGGACTAGCTTGATATGGGAGCAGTACTTC. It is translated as CASSSGTSLIWEQYF.

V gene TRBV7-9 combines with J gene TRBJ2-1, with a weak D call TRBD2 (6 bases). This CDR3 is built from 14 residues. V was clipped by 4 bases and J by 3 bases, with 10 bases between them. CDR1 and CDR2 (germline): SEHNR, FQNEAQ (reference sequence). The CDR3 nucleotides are TGTGCCAGCAGCTCCCCCGGGGGCTACAATGAGCAGTTCTTC. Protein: CASSSPGGYNEQFF. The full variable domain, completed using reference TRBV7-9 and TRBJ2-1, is DTGVSQNPRHKITKRGQNVTFRCDPISEHNRLYWYRQTLGQGPEFLTYFQNEAQLEKSRLLSDRFSAERPKGSFSTLEIQRTEQGDSAMYLCASSSPGGYNEQFFGPGTRLTVL.

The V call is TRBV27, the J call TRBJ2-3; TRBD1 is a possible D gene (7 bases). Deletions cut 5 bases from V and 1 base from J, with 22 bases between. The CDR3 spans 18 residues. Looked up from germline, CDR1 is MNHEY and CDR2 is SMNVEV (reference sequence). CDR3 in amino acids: CASSQTRGRSPRTDTQYF. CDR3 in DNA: TGTGCCAGCAGTCAAACCAGGGGGAGGTCCCCCCGCACAGATACGCAGTATTTT.

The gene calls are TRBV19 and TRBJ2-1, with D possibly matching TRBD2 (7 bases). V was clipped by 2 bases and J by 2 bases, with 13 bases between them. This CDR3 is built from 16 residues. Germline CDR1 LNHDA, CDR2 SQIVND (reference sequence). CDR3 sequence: CASSIRGRVTYNEQFF. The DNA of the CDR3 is TGTGCCAGTAGTATAAGGGGGAGGGTAACCTACAATGAGCAGTTCTTC.

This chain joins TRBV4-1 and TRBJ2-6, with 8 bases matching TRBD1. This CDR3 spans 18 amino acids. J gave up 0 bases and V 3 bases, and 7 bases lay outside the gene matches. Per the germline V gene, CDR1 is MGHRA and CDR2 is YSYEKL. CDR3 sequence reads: CASSQLQGEVSGANVLTF. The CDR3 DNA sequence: TGCGCCAGCAGCCAGCTACAGGGGGAAGTCTCTGGGGCCAACGTCCTGACTTTC.

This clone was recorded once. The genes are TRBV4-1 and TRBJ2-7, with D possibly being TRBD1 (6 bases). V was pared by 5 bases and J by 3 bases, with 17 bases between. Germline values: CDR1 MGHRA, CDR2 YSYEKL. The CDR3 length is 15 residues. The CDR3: CASSARQVGLYEQYF. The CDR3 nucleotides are TGCGCCAGCAGCGCCCGACAGGTCGGTCTCTACGAGCAGTACTTC.

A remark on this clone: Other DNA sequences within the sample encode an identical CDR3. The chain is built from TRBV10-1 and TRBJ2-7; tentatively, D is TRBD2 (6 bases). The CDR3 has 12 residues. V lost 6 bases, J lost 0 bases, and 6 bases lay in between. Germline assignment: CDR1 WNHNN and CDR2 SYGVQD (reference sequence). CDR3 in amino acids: CASSGSSYEQYF. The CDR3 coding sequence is TGCGCCAGCAGCGGGAGCTCCTACGAGCAGTACTTC.

CDR3 in amino acids: CAISENPSYGYTF. As DNA, the CDR3 is TGTGCCATCAGTGAGAATCCAAGCTATGGCTACACCTTC. The chain couples TRBV10-3 to TRBJ1-2; D call uncertain. The CDR3 is 13 amino acids. Per germline, CDR1 ENHRY and CDR2 SYGVKD. V dropped 2 bases and J dropped 4 bases, with 8 bases sitting between them.

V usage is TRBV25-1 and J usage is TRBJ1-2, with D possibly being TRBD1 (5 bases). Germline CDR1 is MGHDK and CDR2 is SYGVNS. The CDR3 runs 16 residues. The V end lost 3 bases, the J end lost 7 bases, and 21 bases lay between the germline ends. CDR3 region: CASSEHPVRGMGGYTF. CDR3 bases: TGTGCCAGCAGTGAGCATCCCGTAAGGGGAATGGGTGGCTACACCTTC.

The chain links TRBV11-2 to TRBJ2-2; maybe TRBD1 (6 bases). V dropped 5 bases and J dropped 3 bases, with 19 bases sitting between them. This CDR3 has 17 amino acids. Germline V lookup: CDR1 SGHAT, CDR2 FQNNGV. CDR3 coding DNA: TGTGCCAGCAGCGCAACAGGGTTGGGACATTACACCGGGGAGCTGTTTTTT. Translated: CASSATGLGHYTGELFF.

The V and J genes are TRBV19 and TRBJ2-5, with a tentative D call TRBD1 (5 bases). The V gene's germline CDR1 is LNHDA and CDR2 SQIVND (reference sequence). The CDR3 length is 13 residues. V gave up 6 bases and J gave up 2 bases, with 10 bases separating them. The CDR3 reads CASSYPGQETQYF. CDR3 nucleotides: TGTGCCAGTAGCTACCCAGGGCAAGAGACCCAGTACTTC.

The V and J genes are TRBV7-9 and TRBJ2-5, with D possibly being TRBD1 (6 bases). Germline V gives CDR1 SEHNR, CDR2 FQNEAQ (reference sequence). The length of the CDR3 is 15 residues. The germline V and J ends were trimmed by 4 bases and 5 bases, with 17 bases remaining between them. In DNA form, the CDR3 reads TGTGCCAGCAGCTACAGCAGGGGTCAGGTGGAGACCCAGTACTTC. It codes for CASSYSRGQVETQYF.

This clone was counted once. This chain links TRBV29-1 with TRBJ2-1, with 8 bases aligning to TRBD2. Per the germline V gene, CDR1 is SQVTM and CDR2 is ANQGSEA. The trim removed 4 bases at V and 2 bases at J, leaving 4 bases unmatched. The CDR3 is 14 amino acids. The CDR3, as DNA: TGCAGCGTTGTCCTGGGACTAGCCTACAATGAGCAGTTCTTC. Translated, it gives CSVVLGLAYNEQFF.

CDR3 sequence reads: CASSPIGRENDGYTF. The CDR3 nucleotides read TGTGCCAGCAGCCCGATAGGCAGGGAGAACGATGGCTACACCTTC. The J gene is TRBJ1-2, the V gene TRBV4-2; tentatively, D is TRBD1 (5 bases). CDR3 length: 15 residues. V gave up 4 bases and J gave up 6 bases, with 18 bases separating them. The germline gives CDR1 LGHNA, CDR2 YNFKEQ.

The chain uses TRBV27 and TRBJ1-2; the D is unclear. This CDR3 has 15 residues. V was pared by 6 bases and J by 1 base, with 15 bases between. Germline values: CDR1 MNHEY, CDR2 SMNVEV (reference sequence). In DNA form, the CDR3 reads TGTGCCAGCAGCCCGCTTAAAGGCGGTAACTATGGCTACACCTTC. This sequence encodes CASSPLKGGNYGYTF.

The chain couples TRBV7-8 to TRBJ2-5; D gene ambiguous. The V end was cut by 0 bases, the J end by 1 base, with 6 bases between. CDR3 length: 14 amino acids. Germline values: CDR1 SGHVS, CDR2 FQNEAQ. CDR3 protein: CASSLARSQETQYF. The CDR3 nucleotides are TGTGCCAGCAGCTTAGCCCGCAGCCAAGAGACCCAGTACTTC. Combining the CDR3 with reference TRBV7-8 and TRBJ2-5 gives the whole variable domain GAGVSQSPRYKVAKRGQDVALRCDPISGHVSLFWYQQALGQGPEFLTYFQNEAQLDKSGLPSDRFFAERPEGSVSTLKIQRTQQEDSAVYLCASSLARSQETQYFGPGTRLLVL.

Here the CDR3 reads CASSDSPNTEAFF. In DNA form, the CDR3 reads TGTGCCAGCAGTGACTCACCGAACACTGAAGCTTTCTTT. The gene calls are TRBV6-4 and TRBJ1-1, with unresolved D. Germline CDR1 MRHNA, CDR2 SNTAGT. The CDR3 is 13 amino acids. Trimming pared 0 bases from V and 1 base from J, leaving 3 bases between.

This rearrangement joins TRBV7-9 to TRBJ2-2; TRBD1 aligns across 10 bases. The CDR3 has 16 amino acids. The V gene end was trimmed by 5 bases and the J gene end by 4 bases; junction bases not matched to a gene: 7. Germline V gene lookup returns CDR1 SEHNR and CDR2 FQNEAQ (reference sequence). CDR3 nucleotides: TGTGCCAGCAGCATTTGGACAGGGGGTTTCACCGGGGAGCTGTTTTTT. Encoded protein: CASSIWTGGFTGELFF.

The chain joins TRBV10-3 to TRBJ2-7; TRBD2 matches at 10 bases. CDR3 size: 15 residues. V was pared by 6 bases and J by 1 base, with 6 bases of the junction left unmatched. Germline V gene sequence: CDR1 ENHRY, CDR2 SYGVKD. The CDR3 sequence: CAIRNGTSVSYEQYF. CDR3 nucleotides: TGTGCCATCAGGAACGGGACTAGCGTTTCCTACGAGCAGTACTTC.

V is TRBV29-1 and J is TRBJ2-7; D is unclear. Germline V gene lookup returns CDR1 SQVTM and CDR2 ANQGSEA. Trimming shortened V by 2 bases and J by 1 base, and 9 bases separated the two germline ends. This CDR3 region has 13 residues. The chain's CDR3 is CSVEQAMSYEQYF. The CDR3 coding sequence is TGCAGCGTTGAACAGGCGATGTCCTACGAGCAGTACTTC.

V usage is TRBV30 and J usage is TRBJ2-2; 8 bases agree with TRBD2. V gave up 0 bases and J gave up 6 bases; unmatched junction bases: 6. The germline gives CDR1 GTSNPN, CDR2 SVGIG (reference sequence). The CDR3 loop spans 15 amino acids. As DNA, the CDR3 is TGTGCCTGGAGTGTCAGCGGGAGTGGTGCCGGGGAGCTGTTTTTT. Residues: CAWSVSGSGAGELFF. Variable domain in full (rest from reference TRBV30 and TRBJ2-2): SQTIHQWPATLVQPVGSPLSLECTVEGTSNPNLYWYRQAAGRGLQLLFYSVGIGQISSEVPQNLSASRPQDRQFILSSKKLLLSDSGFYLCAWSVSGSGAGELFFGEGSRLTVL.

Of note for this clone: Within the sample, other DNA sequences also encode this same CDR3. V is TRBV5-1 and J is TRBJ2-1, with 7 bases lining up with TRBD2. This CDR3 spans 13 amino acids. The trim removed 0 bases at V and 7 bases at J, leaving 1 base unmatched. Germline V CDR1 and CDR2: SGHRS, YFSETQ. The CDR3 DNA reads TGCGCCAGCAGCTTGGCTAGCGGTAATGAGCAGTTCTTC. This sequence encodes CASSLASGNEQFF.

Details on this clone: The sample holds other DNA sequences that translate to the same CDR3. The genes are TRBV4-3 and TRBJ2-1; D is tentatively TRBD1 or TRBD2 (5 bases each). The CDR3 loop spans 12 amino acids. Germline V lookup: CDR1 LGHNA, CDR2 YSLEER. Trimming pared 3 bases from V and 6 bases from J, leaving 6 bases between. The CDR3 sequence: CASSQRGNEQFF. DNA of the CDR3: TGCGCCAGCAGCCAGAGGGGCAATGAGCAGTTCTTC.